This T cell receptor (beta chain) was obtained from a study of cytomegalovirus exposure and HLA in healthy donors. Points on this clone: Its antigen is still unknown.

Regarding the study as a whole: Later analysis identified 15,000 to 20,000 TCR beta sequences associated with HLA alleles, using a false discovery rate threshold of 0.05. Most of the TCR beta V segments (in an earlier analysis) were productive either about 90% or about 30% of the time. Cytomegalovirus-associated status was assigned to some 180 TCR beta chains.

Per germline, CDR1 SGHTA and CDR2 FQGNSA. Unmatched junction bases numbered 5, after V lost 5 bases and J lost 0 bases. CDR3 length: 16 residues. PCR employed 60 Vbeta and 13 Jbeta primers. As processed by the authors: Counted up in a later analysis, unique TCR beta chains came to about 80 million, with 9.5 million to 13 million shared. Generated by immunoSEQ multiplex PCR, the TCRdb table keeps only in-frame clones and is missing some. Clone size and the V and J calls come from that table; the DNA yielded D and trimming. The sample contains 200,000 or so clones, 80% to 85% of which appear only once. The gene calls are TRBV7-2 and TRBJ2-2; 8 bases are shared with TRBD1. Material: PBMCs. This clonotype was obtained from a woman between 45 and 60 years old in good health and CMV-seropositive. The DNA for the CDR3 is TGTGCCAGCAGCGCAGACAGGGGCCCGAACACCGGGGAGCTGTTTTTT. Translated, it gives CASSADRGPNTGELFF.